This T cell receptor (beta chain) comes out of a study of shared clonotypes between healthy human individuals. The CDR3 covers 15 residues. V dropped 4 bases and J dropped 2; count of bases not matched to a gene: 5. Germline CDR1 SGHRS, CDR2 YFSETQ. At a deep level, the assay was run. Using immunoSEQ multiplex PCR, the repertoire was profiled, and TCRdb retains in-frame clones only, with some absent. The sample lists 1.6 million or so clones, less than 99% occurring once. The clonotype comes from a man younger than 40 in good health. The sequencing sample was made of naive CD4+ T cells sorted from blood. Subset defined: CD45RA+ positively selected. The chain has TRBV5-1 and TRBJ2-3; 9 positions agree with TRBD2. Here the CDR3 reads CASSPGLAHTDTQYF. CDR3 bases: TGCGCCAGCAGCCCGGGACTAGCCCACACAGATACGCAGTATTTT.